The 20 T cell receptor beta chains given below trace back to one sample, sequenced in a study of identical twins. TCRdb re-derived calls from the 5' RACE reads in MiXCR, one entry per CDR3 protein. Of nearly 650,000 distinct CDR3 sequences in the sample, 7% to 7.5% were seen once. These sequences were also reported in another study, on yellow fever vaccine responses in identical twins.

Sequencing was carried out using PBMCs. These receptors all come from a woman in her late teens or twenties in good health.

This clonotype was detected only a few times. The chain links TRBV18 to TRBJ1-1; 12 nucleotides align to TRBD1. Losses at the gene ends were 3 bases for V and 0 bases for J; bases not matched to a gene: 5. There are 17 residues in the CDR3. CDR1 and CDR2 from the germline V gene are KGHSH and LQKENI. The CDR3, as DNA: TGTGCCAGCTCACCTGTCGGGACAGGGGGCGTGAACACTGAAGCTTTCTTT. Translation: CASSPVGTGGVNTEAFF.

A few counts support this clonotype. V is TRBV6-5 and J is TRBJ2-3; 7 nucleotides match TRBD1. V shed 2 bases, J shed 4 bases, and the junction held 3 bases outside the gene matches. The CDR3 loop spans 14 amino acids. Germline loops: CDR1 MNHEY, CDR2 SVGAGI. This chain's CDR3 is CASSYRDSPDTQYF. The CDR3 coding sequence is TGTGCCAGCAGTTACAGGGACAGTCCAGATACGCAGTATTTT.

This clonotype was seen a handful of times. The J gene is TRBJ2-1, the V gene TRBV12-3 or TRBV12-4, with D possibly being TRBD2 (5 bases). The CDR3 spans 14 residues. The V and J ends lost 10 bases and 3 bases respectively, with 16 bases between them. The CDR3: CATTLRGLYNEQFF. In DNA form, the CDR3 reads TGTGCCACCACCCTCCGGGGTCTCTACAATGAGCAGTTCTTC.

This clonotype was observed many times. V usage is TRBV7-9 and J usage is TRBJ2-7; a possible D gene is TRBD2 (6 bases). The CDR3 has 13 residues. Trimming pared 5 bases from V and 6 bases from J, leaving 14 bases between. From germline, CDR1 is SEHNR and CDR2 FQNEAQ (reference sequence). CDR3 nucleotide sequence: TGTGCCAGCAGCCCCCACGGGACTGTCGAGCAGTACGTC. This sequence encodes CASSPHGTVEQYV.

The sample holds many counts of this clonotype. V and J are TRBV12-3 or TRBV12-4 and TRBJ1-1, with TRBD1 matching over 7 bases. Losses at the gene ends were 6 bases for V and 3 bases for J; bases not matched to a gene: 10. This CDR3 contains 15 residues. The CDR3 region has the DNA TGTGCCAGCAGATACCGACAGGGCACGGACACTGAAGCTTTCTTT. Translation: CASRYRQGTDTEAFF.

The chain combines TRBV29-1 with TRBJ2-1, with D maybe TRBD2 (5 bases). V was clipped by 0 bases and J by 2 bases, with 11 bases between them. Germline-derived CDR1 and CDR2 are SQVTM and ANQGSEA. This CDR3 has 15 residues. CDR3 loop: CSVEDRRPPYNEQFF. CDR3 nucleotides: TGCAGCGTTGAAGATCGGAGGCCCCCCTACAATGAGCAGTTCTTC.

V usage is TRBV15 and J usage is TRBJ1-2; D is ambiguous. Germline assignment: CDR1 LNHNV and CDR2 YYDKDF (reference sequence). V lost 4 bases and J 6 bases, leaving 12 bases between the germline ends. The CDR3 has 13 amino acids. The CDR3 DNA reads TGTGCCACCAGCATCCAGGACGCACATGGCTACACCTTC. This encodes CATSIQDAHGYTF.

The chain recombines TRBV29-1 with TRBJ2-5; 7 bases fit TRBD2. Germline-derived CDR1 and CDR2 are SQVTM and ANQGSEA. V lost 7 bases and J lost 1; bases outside the gene matches: 9. The CDR3 totals 14 residues. The CDR3 coding sequence is TGCAGCGCTCCGAGTGGGGGGGGCCAAGAGACCCAGTACTTC. Its protein product is CSAPSGGGQETQYF.

The rearrangement uses TRBV4-2 and TRBJ2-3; TRBD2 matches 14 bases. The V segment lost 5 bases and the J segment 2 bases; nucleotides outside the gene matches: 3. CDR3 length equals 16 residues. Germline CDR1 LGHNA, CDR2 YNFKEQ. The CDR3 protein is CASSRTSGGTTDTQYF. The CDR3 DNA reads as TGTGCCAGCAGCAGGACTAGCGGGGGGACCACAGATACGCAGTATTTT.

This clonotype was seen repeatedly, ten times or more. The rearrangement joins TRBV3-1 to TRBJ2-3; possible D gene TRBD1, 5 bases. Germline CDR1 and CDR2: LGHDT and YNNKEL (reference sequence). Trimming took 4 bases from V and 2 from J, leaving 10 bases between them. The CDR3 spans 14 residues. The CDR3 is CASSRGSFTDTQYF. DNA for the CDR3: TGTGCCAGCAGCCGGGGCTCTTTCACAGATACGCAGTATTTT.

This clonotype was found many times. This CDR3 reads CATHSGTGGLWTEAFF. CDR3 DNA: TGTGCCACCCACTCCGGGACAGGGGGCCTCTGGACTGAAGCTTTCTTT. The chain couples TRBV2 to TRBJ1-1; 12 nucleotides agree with TRBD1. The CDR3 loop spans 16 amino acids. Per the germline V gene, CDR1 is SNHLY and CDR2 is FYNNEI. The V gene end was trimmed by 10 bases and the J gene end by 5 bases; junction bases not matched to a gene: 14.

The rearrangement joins TRBV4-1 to TRBJ2-5; D is undetermined. The CDR3 has 15 residues. Trimming pared 1 base from V and 5 bases from J, leaving 14 bases between. Germline values: CDR1 MGHRA, CDR2 YSYEKL. CDR3 amino acids: CASSQVGLVRETQYF. In DNA form, the CDR3 reads TGCGCCAGCAGCCAAGTGGGTCTGGTCCGGGAGACCCAGTACTTC.

The V call is TRBV7-9, the J call TRBJ2-1; TRBD2 aligns across 9 bases. Germline CDR1 SEHNR, CDR2 FQNEAQ (reference sequence). This CDR3 contains 17 residues. Germline trimming cut 6 bases from V and 6 bases from J; bases unmatched to any gene: 15. The CDR3, as DNA: TGTGCCAGCAGTTTAAGGCCGCGGGAGGGATCATCCAATGAGCAGTTCTTC. This codes for CASSLRPREGSSNEQFF.

This clonotype showed up many times. The V gene is TRBV14, the J gene TRBJ2-2; 11 positions agree with TRBD2. The CDR3 is 16 amino acids. Germline lookup yields CDR1 SGHDN and CDR2 FVKESK. V shed 5 bases and J 1 base; nucleotides not matched to a gene: 3. CDR3 amino acids: CASSMGTSGNTGELFF. The DNA of the CDR3 is TGTGCCAGCAGCATGGGGACTAGCGGGAACACCGGGGAGCTGTTTTTT. Combining the CDR3 with reference TRBV14 and TRBJ2-2 gives the whole variable domain EAGVTQFPSHSVIEKGQTVTLRCDPISGHDNLYWYRRVMGKEIKFLLHFVKESKQDESGMPNNRFLAERTGGTYSTLKVQPAELEDSGVYFCASSMGTSGNTGELFFGEGSRLTVL.

This clonotype was observed a handful of times. This chain uses TRBV3-1 with TRBJ2-1, with D unclear. With 3 bases removed from V and 3 bases from J, the gap between germline ends came to 24 bases. Germline-derived CDR1 and CDR2 are LGHDT and YNNKEL (reference sequence). The CDR3 covers 19 residues. The CDR3 sequence is CASSHRLGEGKGYYNEQFF. CDR3 nucleotide sequence: TGTGCCAGCAGCCACCGATTGGGTGAAGGGAAAGGCTACTACAATGAGCAGTTCTTC.

The V and J genes are TRBV29-1 and TRBJ2-5; 7 nucleotides line up with TRBD2. With V trimmed by 7 bases and J by 5 bases, 13 bases remained unmatched. CDR3 length equals 14 residues. Germline CDR1 and CDR2: SQVTM and ANQGSEA. The DNA of the CDR3 is TGCAGCGCCGATACAGGACTAGATCGGGAGACCCAGTACTTC. Its translation: CSADTGLDRETQYF.

The rearrangement joins TRBV7-8 to TRBJ2-1; 8 bases fit TRBD2. Losses at the gene ends were 1 base for V and 2 bases for J; bases not matched to a gene: 4. The CDR3 is 16 residues long. Looked up from germline, CDR1 is SGHVS and CDR2 is FQNEAQ. In DNA form, the CDR3 reads TGTGCCAGCAGCTTAGTACCGGGGGGGACCTACAATGAGCAGTTCTTC. Translated, it gives CASSLVPGGTYNEQFF.

CDR3 protein: CASSEMAGLATEQFF. The DNA for the CDR3 is TGTGCCAGCAGTGAAATGGCGGGATTAGCTACCGAGCAGTTCTTC. The chain carries TRBV2 and TRBJ2-1, with D possibly matching TRBD2 (6 bases). The V gene lost 2 bases and the J gene lost 10 bases, with 18 bases spanning the gap. Germline lookup yields CDR1 SNHLY and CDR2 FYNNEI. The CDR3 has 15 residues.

This clonotype was seen many times. One junction end disagrees with the germline gene, perhaps due to a read error. This chain joins TRBV5-1 and TRBJ1-1, with D unclear. There are 13 residues in the CDR3. Germline values: CDR1 SGHRS, CDR2 YFSETQ. CDR3 DNA: TGTGCCAGCAGCTTAGTCCCGAACACTGAAGCTTTCTTT. Its translation: CASSLVPNTEAFF.

This clonotype has a handful of counts. The rearrangement uses TRBV5-5 and TRBJ2-7; 10 nucleotides match TRBD1. Germline V CDR1 and CDR2: SGHKS, YYEKEE (reference sequence). The CDR3 consists of 14 residues. The J segment lost 4 bases and the V segment lost 4 bases, leaving 5 bases of the junction unmatched. CDR3 coding DNA: TGTGCCAGCAGCCTCCGGGACAGGGGTTACGAGCAGTACGTC. This translates into CASSLRDRGYEQYV.